One and the same sample provided the 11 T cell receptor beta chains below, sequenced in a study of early T cells in non-severe SARS-CoV-2 infection. A single record per CDR3 protein comes from TCRdb applying MiXCR to the 5' RACE reads. The repertoire has approximately 80,000 distinct CDR3 sequences, over 9% of them found once; the top ten carry 12%. The sample here was whole blood, taken at baseline. These receptors were collected from an adult who was a healthcare worker with PCR-confirmed SARS-CoV-2 infection or an uninfected control (not recorded which).

There are a few counts of this clonotype. The genes are TRBV6-5 and TRBJ2-2; 7 bases align to TRBD1. Looked up from germline, CDR1 is MNHEY and CDR2 is SVGAGI. V shed 5 bases, J shed 0 bases, and the junction held 3 bases outside the gene matches. The CDR3 loop spans 15 amino acids. The CDR3 DNA follows: TGTGCCAGCAGTACAGGGGACGCGAACACCGGGGAGCTGTTTTTT. It yields the protein CASSTGDANTGELFF.

The rearrangement links TRBV29-1 to TRBJ1-1; D remains unclear. V lost 4 bases to trimming and J lost 1 base, with 1 base between them. The CDR3 sequence is 10 residues long. Looked up from germline, CDR1 is SQVTM and CDR2 is ANQGSEA. CDR3 protein: CSVGNTEAFF. In DNA, the CDR3 is TGCAGCGTTGGGAACACTGAAGCTTTCTTT.

This clonotype was picked up a small number of times. The chain joins TRBV18 to TRBJ1-1, with 9 bases that match TRBD1. The germline gives CDR1 KGHSH, CDR2 LQKENI. The CDR3 covers 16 residues. J lost 3 bases, V lost 3 bases, and 8 bases had no gene match. As DNA, the CDR3 is TGTGCCAGCTCACCCGGACAGGGGTACGCGGACACTGAAGCTTTCTTT. It specifies CASSPGQGYADTEAFF.

This clonotype has a count of ten or more. The rearrangement links TRBV2 to TRBJ1-5; D is unclear. V was trimmed by 7 bases and J by 0 bases, leaving 13 bases between them. Germline CDR1 reads SNHLY; CDR2 reads FYNNEI. The CDR3 is 15 residues long. DNA of the CDR3: TGTGCCAGCACCCCGGGATTTTCTAGCAATCAGCCCCAGCATTTT. Its translation: CASTPGFSSNQPQHF.

This clonotype was counted ten times or more. The V gene is TRBV7-8, the J gene TRBJ2-4; 8 nucleotides align to TRBD1. After removal of 5 bases from V and 1 base from J, the junction contained 1 base not matched to a gene. Germline CDR1 reads SGHVS; CDR2 reads FQNEAQ. The length of the CDR3 is 14 residues. The CDR3 loop reads CASSRDRAKNIQYF. The CDR3 coding sequence is TGTGCCAGCAGCCGGGACAGGGCCAAAAACATTCAGTACTTC. Complete variable domain (other parts from reference TRBV7-8 and TRBJ2-4): GAGVSQSPRYKVAKRGQDVALRCDPISGHVSLFWYQQALGQGPEFLTYFQNEAQLDKSGLPSDRFFAERPEGSVSTLKIQRTQQEDSAVYLCASSRDRAKNIQYFGAGTRLSVL.

This clonotype appeared many times. This CDR3 reads CASSLQGNTEAFF. The CDR3, as DNA: TGTGCCAGCAGCTTGCAGGGGAACACTGAAGCTTTCTTT. This chain joins TRBV7-9 and TRBJ1-1; D may be TRBD1 (5 bases). Per the germline V gene, CDR1 is SEHNR and CDR2 is FQNEAQ (reference sequence). Trimming left V 3 bases short and J 1 base short, with 6 bases between. The CDR3 runs to 13 residues. The entire variable domain, with the rest obtained from reference TRBV7-9 and TRBJ1-1, is as follows: DTGVSQNPRHKITKRGQNVTFRCDPISEHNRLYWYRQTLGQGPEFLTYFQNEAQLEKSRLLSDRFSAERPKGSFSTLEIQRTEQGDSAMYLCASSLQGNTEAFFGQGTRLTVV.

The rearrangement joins TRBV27 to TRBJ2-3; maybe TRBD2 (7 bases). The CDR3 has 17 amino acids. The germline V and J ends were trimmed by 1 base and 3 bases, with 17 bases remaining between them. Germline V lookup: CDR1 MNHEY, CDR2 SMNVEV (reference sequence). In DNA form, the CDR3 reads TGTGCCAGCAGTTTATTGCCGGGGGGCCCCCGGACAGATACGCAGTATTTT. This translates into CASSLLPGGPRTDTQYF.

This clonotype was seen more than once but under ten times. The CDR3 DNA reads as TGTGCCAGCAGTATCGCCGGGACTAGCGGGGGGAATGAGCAGTTCTTC. Translation: CASSIAGTSGGNEQFF. The chain is built from TRBV25-1 and TRBJ2-1; 15 bases are shared with TRBD2. V trimming: 5 bases; J trimming: 7 bases; junction bases outside the gene matches: 6. There are 16 residues in the CDR3. Germline V gene data show CDR1 as MGHDK and CDR2 as SYGVNS.

This chain uses TRBV11-1 with TRBJ2-5; no clear D gene. This CDR3 is built from 12 residues. The V and J ends lost 3 bases and 4 bases respectively, with 6 bases between them. Germline CDR1 is SGHAT and CDR2 is FQDESV (reference sequence). CDR3 coding DNA: TGTGCCAGCAGCTTCATGAGAGAGACCCAGTACTTC. It translates to CASSFMRETQYF.

This clonotype was counted many times. CDR3 residues: CSVGPGRYTEAFF. The CDR3 DNA reads as TGCAGCGTTGGGCCGGGGAGGTACACTGAAGCTTTCTTT. The chain is built from TRBV29-1 and TRBJ1-1; no reliable D call. The CDR3 runs to 13 residues. The V end lost 4 bases, the J end lost 3 bases, and 12 bases lay between the germline ends. In germline, CDR1 is SQVTM, CDR2 ANQGSEA.

This clonotype was recorded many times. CDR3 sequence reads: CASSQDSPLGVEKLFF. Written as DNA, the CDR3 is TGTGCCAGCAGCCAAGATTCGCCATTGGGAGTTGAAAAACTGTTTTTT. The chain has TRBV3-1 and TRBJ1-4; D is uncertain. Germline V gives CDR1 LGHDT, CDR2 YNNKEL (reference sequence). The V end was cut by 0 bases, the J end by 7 bases, with 15 bases between. The CDR3 has 16 residues.